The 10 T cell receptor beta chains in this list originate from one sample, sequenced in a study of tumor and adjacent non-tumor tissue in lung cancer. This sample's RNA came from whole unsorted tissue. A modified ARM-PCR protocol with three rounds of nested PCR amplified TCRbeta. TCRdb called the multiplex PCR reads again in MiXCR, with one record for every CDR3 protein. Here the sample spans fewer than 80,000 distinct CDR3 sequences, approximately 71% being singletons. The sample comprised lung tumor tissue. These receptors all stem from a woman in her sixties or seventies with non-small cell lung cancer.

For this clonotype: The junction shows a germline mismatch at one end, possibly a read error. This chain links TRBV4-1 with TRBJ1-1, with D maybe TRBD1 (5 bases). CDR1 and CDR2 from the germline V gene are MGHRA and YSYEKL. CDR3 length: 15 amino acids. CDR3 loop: CASNLTTGYLTEVFF. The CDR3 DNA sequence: TGCGCCAGCAACCTAACAACAGGTTATCTTACTGAAGTTTTCTTT.

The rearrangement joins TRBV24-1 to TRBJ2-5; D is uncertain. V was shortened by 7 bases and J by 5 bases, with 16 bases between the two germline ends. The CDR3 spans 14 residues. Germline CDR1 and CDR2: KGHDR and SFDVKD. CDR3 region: CATRGSGIGETQYF. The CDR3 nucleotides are TGTGCCACCAGAGGGTCAGGTATTGGCGAGACCCAGTACTTC.

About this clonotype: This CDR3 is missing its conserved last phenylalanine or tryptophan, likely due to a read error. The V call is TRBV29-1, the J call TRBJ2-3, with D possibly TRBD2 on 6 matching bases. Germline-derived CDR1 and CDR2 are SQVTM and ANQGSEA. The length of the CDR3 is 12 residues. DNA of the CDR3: TGCAGTGGAGGGGAGGAGACAGATACGCAGTATTCT. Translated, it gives CSGGEETDTQYS.

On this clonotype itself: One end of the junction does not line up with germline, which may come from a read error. The CDR3 here is CTSSQDMATDTQYF. The DNA of the CDR3 is TGCACCAGCAGCCAGGACATGGCGACAGATACGCAGTATTTT. This sequence joins TRBV5-1 and TRBJ2-3, with a weak D call TRBD1 (5 bases). Germline V gene data show CDR1 as SGHRS and CDR2 as YFSETQ. This CDR3 region has 14 residues.

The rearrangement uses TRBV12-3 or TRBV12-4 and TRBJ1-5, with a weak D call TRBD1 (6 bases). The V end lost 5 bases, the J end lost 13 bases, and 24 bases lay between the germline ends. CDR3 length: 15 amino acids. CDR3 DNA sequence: TGTGCCAGCAGTCCCCAGGGGTTAGGAAATCAGTCTCAGCATTTT. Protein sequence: CASSPQGLGNQSQHF.

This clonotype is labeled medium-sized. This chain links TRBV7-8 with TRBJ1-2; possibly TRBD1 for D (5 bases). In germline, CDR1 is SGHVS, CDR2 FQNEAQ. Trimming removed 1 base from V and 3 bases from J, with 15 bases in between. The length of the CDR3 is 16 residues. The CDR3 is CASSLGRGVLDYGYTF. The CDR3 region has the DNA TGTGCCAGCAGCTTAGGGCGGGGGGTTCTGGACTATGGCTACACCTTC. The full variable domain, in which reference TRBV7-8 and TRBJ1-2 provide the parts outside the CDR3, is GAGVSQSPRYKVAKRGQDVALRCDPISGHVSLFWYQQALGQGPEFLTYFQNEAQLDKSGLPSDRFFAERPEGSVSTLKIQRTQQEDSAVYLCASSLGRGVLDYGYTFGSGTRLTVV.

CDR3 loop: CASNFAGGSNTEAFF. The CDR3 DNA reads TGCGCCAGCAACTTTGCAGGGGGCTCGAACACTGAAGCTTTCTTT. J is TRBJ1-1 and V is TRBV5-1; 8 bases are a match to TRBD1. The CDR3 is 15 amino acids. Germline V lookup: CDR1 SGHRS, CDR2 YFSETQ. J lost 1 base, V lost 6 bases, and 8 bases had no gene match.

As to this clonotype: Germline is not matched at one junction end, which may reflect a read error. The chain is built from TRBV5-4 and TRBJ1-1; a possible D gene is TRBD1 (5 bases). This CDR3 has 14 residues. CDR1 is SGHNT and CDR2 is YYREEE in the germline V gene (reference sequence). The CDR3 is CASTLGREVTEAFF. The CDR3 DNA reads TGTGCCAGCACCTTGGGACGGGAAGTCACTGAAGCTTTCTTT.

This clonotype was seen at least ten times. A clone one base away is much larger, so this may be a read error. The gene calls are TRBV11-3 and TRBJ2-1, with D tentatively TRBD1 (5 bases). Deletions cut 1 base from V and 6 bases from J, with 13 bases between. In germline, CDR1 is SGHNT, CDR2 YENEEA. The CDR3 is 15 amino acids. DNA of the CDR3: TGTGCCAGCAGCTTAGGGCAGGGTACCTGCAATGAGCAGTTCTTC. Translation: CASSLGQGTCNEQFF.

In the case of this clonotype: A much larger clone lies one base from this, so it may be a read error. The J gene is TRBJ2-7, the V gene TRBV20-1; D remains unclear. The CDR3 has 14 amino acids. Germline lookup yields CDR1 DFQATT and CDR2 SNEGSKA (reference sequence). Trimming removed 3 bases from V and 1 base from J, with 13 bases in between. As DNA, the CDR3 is TGCAGTGCTAGTTTGGTGGGAACATCCTACGAGCAGTACTTC. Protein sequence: CSASLVGTSYEQYF.